The sample holds many counts of the clone carrying this T cell receptor (beta chain). Its antigen is undetermined. Time point indicated: newly diagnosed GD, antithyroid drugs for less than 3 months. PBMCs provided the RNA from which the TCR library was made. Sequencing libraries for TCR beta were prepared with iRepertoire HTBI primers and Arm-PCR of CDR3 regions. From the multiplex PCR reads, TCRdb called clonotypes with MiXCR, one entry per CDR3 protein. In the table there are almost 450,000 distinct CDR3 sequences, around 15% of which are singletons. CDR1 is MNHEY and CDR2 is SMNVEV in the germline V gene (reference sequence). The CDR3 has 11 residues. With 4 bases removed from V and 9 bases from J, the gap between germline ends came to 10 bases. This specimen comes from a study of regulatory T cells in long-lasting Graves disease. Study results and limitations: TCR diversity was lower in persistent than newly diagnosed Graves' disease.

Another study also made use of these data, one on T cells in Graves' hyperthyroidism and ophthalmopathy.

The source was peripheral blood mononuclear cells (PBMCs), collected at new diagnosis, from a patient treated with antithyroid drugs. The TCR originated in a young woman with Graves disease. The chain has TRBV27 and TRBJ2-7; unclear D gene. The CDR3 here is CASSYLGRQYF. As DNA, the CDR3 is TGTGCCAGCAGTTACCTGGGCCGGCAGTACTTC.